This passage covers 30 T cell receptor beta chains from one sample sequenced in a study of T cell repertoires in cytomegalovirus infection. Using its own MiXCR run on the reads, TCRdb lists one record per CDR3 protein. The sample holds 680,000 or so distinct CDR3 sequences; about a third are singletons and the top ten take around 2.6%. The specimen sequenced was PBMCs. These receptors came from a human donor in good health (CMV status not recorded). Some clones in this sample may be carry-over from other donors' samples.

Turning to this clonotype: A read error may produce the germline difference seen at one junction end. The V call is TRBV7-2, the J call TRBJ2-7; tentatively, D is TRBD1 (7 bases). The CDR3 contains 17 residues. Per the germline V gene, CDR1 is SGHTA and CDR2 is FQGNSA. The CDR3 sequence is CASSLRANRGLPYEQSF. In nucleotides, the CDR3 is TGTGCCAGCAGCTTACGCGCAAACAGGGGACTTCCCTACGAGCAGTCCTTC.

This clonotype has a handful of counts. The V and J genes are TRBV12-3 or TRBV12-4 and TRBJ1-5; 7 bases fit TRBD1. The CDR3 is made up of 13 amino acids. The ends lost 6 bases at V and 7 bases at J; junction bases unmatched: 6. CDR3 nucleotide sequence: TGTGCCAGCAGCGACAGGGTAGACCAGCCCCAGCATTTT. Amino acids: CASSDRVDQPQHF.

This sequence joins TRBV29-1 and TRBJ2-1; D call uncertain. The CDR3 is 13 residues long. The germline CDR1 and CDR2 sequences are SQVTM and ANQGSEA. The ends were cut back, 3 bases at V and 3 bases at J, with 9 bases in the middle. In DNA, the CDR3 is TGCAGCGTTGAGGCCCAGAACTACAATGAGCAGTTCTTC. Protein: CSVEAQNYNEQFF.

The V call is TRBV7-2, the J call TRBJ2-1, with D unresolved. With the DNA end fitting TRBJ2-7 better, the J assignment may be wrong. The CDR3 has 14 residues. Germline CDR1 and CDR2: SGHTA and FQGNSA. CDR3 protein: CASSLEDSGNEQYF. The CDR3 nucleotides read TGTGCCAGCAGCTTAGAAGACTCGGGCAATGAGCAGTACTTC.

This clonotype came up a few times. This chain links TRBV3-1 with TRBJ2-7; maybe TRBD2 (6 bases). V lost 4 bases and J lost 0, with 10 bases in between. The germline gives CDR1 LGHDT, CDR2 YNNKEL (reference sequence). The CDR3 extends over 14 amino acids. CDR3 residues: CASSPSGFSYEQYF. The CDR3 DNA reads TGTGCCAGCAGCCCAAGCGGGTTCTCCTACGAGCAGTACTTC.

The V and J genes are TRBV2 and TRBJ2-7; no firm D call. V dropped 8 bases and J dropped 4 bases, with 9 bases sitting between them. The CDR3 contains 11 residues. CDR1 is SNHLY and CDR2 is FYNNEI in the germline V gene. As DNA, the CDR3 is TGTGCCAGCCAGGTGGGGTACGAGCAGTACTTC. Translation: CASQVGYEQYF.

This clonotype was observed many times. The chain is built from TRBV7-2 and TRBJ1-1, with no clear D. Per germline, CDR1 SGHTA and CDR2 FQGNSA. The CDR3 sequence is 12 residues long. The ends were cut back, 3 bases at V and 1 base at J, with 3 bases in the middle. Written as DNA, the CDR3 is TGTGCCAGCAGCTTCCGGAACACTGAAGCTTTCTTT. It translates to CASSFRNTEAFF.

In this sample, this clonotype turned up a few times. The chain recombines TRBV4-1 with TRBJ2-1, with D perhaps matching TRBD2 (6 bases). The germline V gene has CDR1 MGHRA and CDR2 YSYEKL. V was pared by 1 base and J by 4 bases, with 11 bases between. This CDR3 has 15 residues. The CDR3 sequence is CASSQVGGSYNEQFF. The CDR3 coding sequence is TGCGCCAGCAGCCAAGTTGGGGGGAGTTACAATGAGCAGTTCTTC.

The CDR3 here is CATSRGGGAQGETQYF. The CDR3 region has the DNA TGTGCCACCAGCAGAGGTGGGGGCGCCCAGGGAGAGACCCAGTACTTC. The J gene is TRBJ2-5, the V gene TRBV15, with D possibly being TRBD1 (6 bases). From germline, CDR1 is LNHNV and CDR2 YYDKDF (reference sequence). Trimming stripped 1 base from V and 4 bases from J, with 16 bases between. CDR3 length: 16 residues.

V and J are TRBV28 and TRBJ2-7, with D perhaps TRBD1 or TRBD2 (5 bases each). Trimming left V 8 bases short and J 0 bases short, with 14 bases between. The germline V gene has CDR1 MDHEN and CDR2 SYDVKM. The length of the CDR3 is 14 residues. The CDR3 loop reads CASRGTISSYEQYF. The CDR3, as DNA: TGTGCCAGCCGTGGGACCATTAGCTCCTACGAGCAGTACTTC.

This clonotype was counted only a few times. The gene calls are TRBV3-1 and TRBJ2-4; D may be TRBD2 (5 bases). The V end was cut by 0 bases, the J end by 2 bases, with 14 bases between. The CDR3 consists of 17 residues. From germline, CDR1 is LGHDT and CDR2 YNNKEL (reference sequence). This chain's CDR3 is CASSQDTYPSPKNIQYF. As DNA, the CDR3 is TGTGCCAGCAGCCAAGATACTTACCCTAGCCCCAAAAACATTCAGTACTTC.

The table lists this clonotype with a count of one. The chain carries TRBV20-1 and TRBJ2-7, with 7 bases lining up with TRBD1. The CDR3 is 15 residues long. The V and J ends lost 4 bases and 3 bases, in that order; junction bases with no gene match: 12. Germline CDR1 and CDR2: DFQATT and SNEGSKA (reference sequence). CDR3 sequence: CSATRTGPSDYEQYF. CDR3 nucleotide sequence: TGCAGTGCTACCAGGACAGGCCCATCGGACTACGAGCAGTACTTC.

This clonotype was detected a few times. The chain uses TRBV6-5 and TRBJ1-2; the D is unclear. Trimming removed 1 base at V and 4 bases at J, with 16 bases between. The CDR3 is made up of 16 amino acids. In germline, CDR1 is MNHEY, CDR2 SVGAGI. For the CDR3, the DNA is TGTGCCAGCAGTTACTACGACCCCCCCAATCGCTATGGCTACACCTTC. It translates to CASSYYDPPNRYGYTF.

The chain employs TRBV28 and TRBJ1-2, with D perhaps TRBD1 (5 bases). CDR3 size: 14 residues. Trimming removed 6 bases from V and 1 base from J, with 12 bases in between. The germline CDR1 and CDR2 sequences are MDHEN and SYDVKM. The CDR3 DNA follows: TGTGCCAGCAGCTCGGGACCGAATAACTATGGCTACACCTTC. Encoded protein: CASSSGPNNYGYTF.

The gene calls are TRBV27 and TRBJ2-1; 12 nucleotides line up with TRBD1. The V gene's germline CDR1 is MNHEY and CDR2 SMNVEV (reference sequence). V shed 7 bases, J shed 9 bases, and the junction held 7 bases outside the gene matches. CDR3 length: 14 residues. In DNA, the CDR3 is TGTGCCAGCAAACCGGGACAGGGGGCCGGTGAGCAGTTCTTC. Translating gives CASKPGQGAGEQFF.

This clonotype was detected many times. The J gene is TRBJ1-1, the V gene TRBV7-3; 9 bases fit TRBD1. The J segment lost 4 bases and the V segment lost 4 bases, leaving 7 bases of the junction unmatched. Germline loops: CDR1 SGHTA, CDR2 FQGTGA. This CDR3 has 15 residues. CDR3 sequence reads: CASSSGTGIGTEAFF. In DNA, the CDR3 is TGTGCCAGCAGCTCCGGGACAGGGATAGGCACTGAAGCTTTCTTT.

The V and J genes are TRBV11-2 and TRBJ2-7; 7 bases line up with TRBD2. J lost 4 bases, V lost 4 bases, and 10 bases had no gene match. Germline V gene data show CDR1 as SGHAT and CDR2 as FQNNGV. The CDR3 length is 15 residues. CDR3 bases: TGTGCCAGCAGCTACCGAGGCGGGGGAGATTACGAGCAGTACTTC. This codes for CASSYRGGGDYEQYF.

As concerns this clonotype: Given the absence of the conserved phenylalanine or tryptophan at the CDR3 end, a read error is likely. The genes are TRBV7-9 and TRBJ2-2; D not resolved. The germline V and J ends were trimmed by 5 bases and 9 bases, with 13 bases remaining between them. This CDR3 spans 13 amino acids. The germline V gene encodes CDR1 SEHNR and CDR2 FQNEAQ (reference sequence). The CDR3 protein is CASSIEFARELFL. The CDR3 coding sequence is TGTGCCAGCAGCATAGAGTTTGCCCGGGAGCTGTTTCTT.

The chain combines TRBV2 with TRBJ2-7; 8 nucleotides align to TRBD2. Germline V gives CDR1 SNHLY, CDR2 FYNNEI. The CDR3 is made up of 16 amino acids. With V trimmed by 6 bases and J by 0 bases, 10 bases remained unmatched. In nucleotides, the CDR3 is TGTGCCAGCAGCGTACAACCCGGGACTAGCTCCTACGAGCAGTACTTC. Translated, it gives CASSVQPGTSSYEQYF.

The chain couples TRBV27 to TRBJ2-7; no clear D gene. Trimming shortened V by 5 bases and J by 7 bases, and 21 bases separated the two germline ends. The CDR3 is 15 residues long. Germline V CDR1 and CDR2: MNHEY, SMNVEV (reference sequence). The DNA for the CDR3 is TGTGCCAGCAGTGTTGCCCGAGGCAGCACCAGAGAGCAGTACTTC. This gives the protein CASSVARGSTREQYF.

The V gene is TRBV20-1, the J gene TRBJ2-1; no reliable D call. CDR3 length: 14 residues. The V end was cut by 1 base, the J end by 0 bases, with 7 bases between. Per germline, CDR1 DFQATT and CDR2 SNEGSKA (reference sequence). CDR3 sequence reads: CSARVTSSYNEQFF. The CDR3 region has the DNA TGCAGTGCTAGAGTCACAAGCTCCTACAATGAGCAGTTCTTC.

Written as DNA, the CDR3 is TGTGCCAGCAGCTTAATCCCGGGACAGGGGGCGTCCGGGGAGCTGTTTTTT. It encodes CASSLIPGQGASGELFF. The chain uses TRBV7-6 and TRBJ2-2, with 12 nucleotides matching TRBD1. Germline V gene lookup returns CDR1 SGHVS and CDR2 FNYEAQ. This CDR3 is built from 17 residues. The V and J ends lost 2 bases and 6 bases, in that order; junction bases with no gene match: 7.

The V call is TRBV12-3 or TRBV12-4, the J call TRBJ2-6, with D tentatively TRBD1 (6 bases). The length of the CDR3 is 17 residues. V gave up 0 bases and J gave up 0 bases, with 9 bases separating them. The CDR3 here is CASSLAAGASGANVLTF. For the CDR3, the DNA is TGTGCCAGCAGTTTAGCGGCAGGGGCCTCTGGGGCCAACGTCCTGACTTTC.

J is TRBJ1-1 and V is TRBV7-9; D is perhaps TRBD1 (5 bases). V lost 7 bases and J lost 0, with 15 bases in between. The germline CDR1 and CDR2 sequences are SEHNR and FQNEAQ (reference sequence). This CDR3 comprises 15 residues. The DNA for the CDR3 is TGTGCCAGCATCGCGGAGGGGCATATGAACACTGAAGCTTTCTTT. Encoded protein: CASIAEGHMNTEAFF.

This clonotype was observed a handful of times. The gene calls are TRBV2 and TRBJ1-5; D is ambiguous. Trimming stripped 1 base from V and 7 bases from J, with 8 bases between. CDR3 length: 13 amino acids. Germline V gene data show CDR1 as SNHLY and CDR2 as FYNNEI. The CDR3 DNA follows: TGTGCCAGCAGTGAAGGGGAGGTCCAGCCCCAGCATTTT. This encodes CASSEGEVQPQHF.

This sequence joins TRBV11-2 and TRBJ2-1, with D uncertain. Germline assignment: CDR1 SGHAT and CDR2 FQNNGV. V lost 5 bases to trimming and J lost 0 bases, with 17 bases between them. This CDR3 has 17 residues. CDR3 amino acids: CASSLSTTVGSYNEQFF. For the CDR3, the DNA is TGTGCCAGCAGCCTCTCGACGACGGTAGGCTCCTACAATGAGCAGTTCTTC.

This clonotype was counted a single time. One junction end disagrees with the germline gene, perhaps due to a read error. The rearrangement links TRBV4-1 to TRBJ2-1, with D maybe TRBD2 (7 bases). Germline V gene data show CDR1 as MGHRA and CDR2 as YSYEKL. The CDR3 consists of 14 residues. The CDR3 DNA follows: TGCGCCAGCAGCCAAGCGGGGGGACACAATGATCAGTTCTTC. It specifies CASSQAGGHNDQFF.

V usage is TRBV27 and J usage is TRBJ1-1, with D possibly TRBD1 on 5 matching bases. V was shortened by 4 bases and J by 3 bases, with 15 bases between the two germline ends. The length of the CDR3 is 15 residues. CDR1 MNHEY and CDR2 SMNVEV come from the germline V gene (reference sequence). As DNA, the CDR3 is TGTGCCAGCAGTTCCCTAAAGGGGTCGGACACTGAAGCTTTCTTT. As protein: CASSSLKGSDTEAFF.

As concerns this clonotype: A read error may be the cause here, since a much bigger clone is one base away. The chain carries TRBV7-2 and TRBJ1-1; 9 nucleotides match TRBD1. The CDR3 length is 15 residues. The germline gives CDR1 SGHTA, CDR2 FQGNSA. The chain's CDR3 is CASSAVTGGNTEALF. CDR3 coding DNA: TGTGCCAGCAGCGCTGTGACAGGGGGGAACACTGAAGCTTTATTT.

The CDR3 DNA sequence: TGTGCCAGCAGTGTGCAGGGGGCATTTTATGGCTACACCTTC. Residues: CASSVQGAFYGYTF. The rearrangement links TRBV2 to TRBJ1-2; 8 bases line up with TRBD1. Germline V lookup: CDR1 SNHLY, CDR2 FYNNEI. The junction had 6 bases not matched to a gene; V was cut back by 4 bases and J by 5 bases. CDR3 size: 14 residues.